These 8 T cell receptor beta chains share one sample of origin, sequenced in a study of siplizumab effects on memory and regulatory T cells. Clones were read by immunoSEQ multiplex PCR, and TCRdb kept only the in-frame ones, dropping some. This sample has around 100,000 clones, with about 91% found just once. The specimen sequenced was CD4+ T cells sorted from blood. The receptors stem from a human donor in good health.

The rearrangement joins TRBV4-2 to TRBJ2-5; D unclear. Germline V gives CDR1 LGHNA, CDR2 YNFKEQ. Trimming removed 4 bases at V and 5 bases at J, with 5 bases between. CDR3 length equals 11 residues. The CDR3 DNA is TGTGCCAGCAGCCCCGGGGAGACCCAGTACTTC. This gives the protein CASSPGETQYF.

The chain employs TRBV15 and TRBJ1-1; D not resolved. The CDR3 has 13 residues. V dropped 0 bases and J dropped 1 base, with 3 bases sitting between them. Germline V gives CDR1 LNHNV, CDR2 YYDKDF (reference sequence). The CDR3 DNA follows: TGTGCCACCAGCAGAGATCCGAACACTGAAGCTTTCTTT. Residues: CATSRDPNTEAFF. Variable domain in full (rest from reference TRBV15 and TRBJ1-1): DAMVIQNPRYQVTQFGKPVTLSCSQTLNHNVMYWYQQKSSQAPKLLFHYYDKDFNNEADTPDNFQSRRPNTSFCFLDIRSPGLGDTAMYLCATSRDPNTEAFFGQGTRLTVV.

The chain uses TRBV29-1 and TRBJ2-7, with TRBD1 as a possible D gene (6 bases). V lost 7 bases and J lost 6, with 19 bases in between. The CDR3 extends over 13 amino acids. Germline V gene sequence: CDR1 SQVTM, CDR2 ANQGSEA. The CDR3 is CSARTADTFEQYF. Here the CDR3 DNA reads TGCAGCGCCCGGACAGCGGATACTTTCGAGCAGTACTTC.

The V and J genes are TRBV5-1 and TRBJ2-5; 10 bases agree with TRBD1. Germline trimming cut 4 bases from V and 0 bases from J; bases unmatched to any gene: 12. The CDR3 runs 18 residues. The germline V gene encodes CDR1 SGHRS and CDR2 YFSETQ. This chain's CDR3 is CASSKGQGTLLNQETQYF. The CDR3 bases are TGCGCCAGCAGCAAGGGACAGGGGACCCTCCTTAACCAAGAGACCCAGTACTTC.

The chain recombines TRBV5-6 with TRBJ2-2; possible D gene TRBD2, 6 bases. Per germline, CDR1 SGHDT and CDR2 YYEEEE. The CDR3 spans 16 residues. Deletions cut 4 bases from V and 6 bases from J, with 19 bases between. This CDR3 is CASSALGAGNAGELFF. CDR3 sequence (DNA): TGTGCCAGCAGCGCCCTTGGAGCGGGCAATGCCGGGGAGCTGTTTTTT. Complete variable domain (other parts from reference TRBV5-6 and TRBJ2-2): DAGVTQSPTHLIKTRGQQVTLRCSPKSGHDTVSWYQQALGQGPQFIFQYYEEEERQRGNFPDRFSGHQFPNYSSELNVNALLLGDSALYLCASSALGAGNAGELFFGEGSRLTVL.

The chain has TRBV7-3 and TRBJ2-3; TRBD1 matches at 8 bases. The CDR3 has 15 amino acids. The trim removed 5 bases at V and 7 bases at J, leaving 11 bases unmatched. The germline V gene has CDR1 SGHTA and CDR2 FQGTGA. CDR3 in DNA: TGTGCCAGCAGCCCCGGACAGGGAGGAATGTATACGCAGTATTTT. It yields the protein CASSPGQGGMYTQYF.

The genes are TRBV6-1 and TRBJ2-3; 14 bases are a match to TRBD2. There are 14 residues in the CDR3. The J segment lost 6 bases and the V segment lost 4 bases, leaving 0 bases of the junction unmatched. Germline V lookup: CDR1 MNHNS, CDR2 SASEGT. The CDR3 nucleotides read TGTGCCAGCAGTGGGACTAGCGGGGGGGATACGCAGTATTTT. It encodes CASSGTSGGDTQYF.

This chain links TRBV10-3 with TRBJ1-1; D might be TRBD1 (5 bases). CDR3 length: 12 amino acids. Deletions cut 7 bases from V and 2 bases from J, with 8 bases between. Germline CDR1 and CDR2: ENHRY and SYGVKD. DNA for the CDR3: TGTGCCATCACAGGACAAAACACTGAAGCTTTCTTT. Translation gives CAITGQNTEAFF.